The entry below gives a single T cell receptor beta chain sequence along with its context. Antigen unknown. V was clipped by 6 bases and J by 6 bases, with 20 bases between them. CDR1 and CDR2 from the germline V gene are SNHLY and FYNNEI. The CDR3 contains 15 residues. TCRdb keeps only in-frame clones here, not all; method: immunoSEQ multiplex PCR. The sample yields 30,000 to 40,000 clones, over 45% seen once. This sample was included in a study of cytotoxic CD8 clonotypes in ibrutinib-treated CLL. The wider study: Specimens for response were gathered following a median roughly 13 months of therapy, spanning 6 to 36.

Study outcomes and limitations: Rising at ibrutinib response, clonality subsequently fell back toward baseline at progression.

The starting material was PBMCs, obtained before ibrutinib treatment. The genes are TRBV2 and TRBJ1-2, with a weak D call TRBD1 (6 bases). This receptor was obtained from a human donor with chronic lymphocytic leukemia. The CDR3 region is CASRGVAGAEDGYTF. CDR3 bases: TGTGCCAGCAGGGGAGTGGCAGGGGCTGAGGATGGCTACACCTTC.